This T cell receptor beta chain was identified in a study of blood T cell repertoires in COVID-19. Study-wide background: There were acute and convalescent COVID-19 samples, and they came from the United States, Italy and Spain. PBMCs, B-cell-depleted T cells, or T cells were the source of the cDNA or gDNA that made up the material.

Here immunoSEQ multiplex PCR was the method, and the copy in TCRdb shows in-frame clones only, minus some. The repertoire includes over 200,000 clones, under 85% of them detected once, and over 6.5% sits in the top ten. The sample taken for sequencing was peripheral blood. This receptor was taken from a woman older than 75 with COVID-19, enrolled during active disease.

The CDR3 DNA reads TGTGCCAGCAGCTTAGGCGGGTTTCACTCTGGAAACACCATATATTTT. This codes for CASSLGGFHSGNTIYF. This chain uses TRBV7-2 with TRBJ1-3; D is unclear. This CDR3 has 16 amino acids. V lost 1 base, J lost 0 bases, and 10 bases lay in between. Germline assignment: CDR1 SGHTA and CDR2 FQGNSA.